The T cell receptor beta chain described here comes from a study of blood T cell repertoires in COVID-19. As for the study in general: Italy, Spain and the United States were the sources of the convalescent and acute COVID-19 samples. Nucleic acid was either cDNA or gDNA, and it came from T cells, B-cell-depleted T cells, or PBMCs.

After removal of 4 bases from V and 3 bases from J, the junction contained 2 bases not matched to a gene. The CDR3 contains 14 residues. CDR1 is SGHTA and CDR2 is FQGNSA in the germline V gene. Everyone who took part was about 18 to 90 years old, and they came from 20 to 25 US areas. Methods used by the authors: Amplification of reference gene primers provided the estimated nucleated cell counts. This table comes from immunoSEQ multiplex PCR, and its TCRdb copy is limited to in-frame clones, with some not included. The V and J calls and clone size are taken from that table; D and trimming were inferred from the DNA. The sample yields hundreds of thousands of clones, approximately 84% seen once.

This TCR was sampled from a man aged 40-50 years who had recovered from COVID-19. The rearrangement uses TRBV7-2 and TRBJ2-3; TRBD2 agrees at 9 bases. Source material: PBMCs or T cells enriched from blood (not recorded which). The CDR3 spells CASSWTSETDTQYF. The CDR3 DNA sequence: TGTGCCAGCAGCTGGACTAGCGAGACAGATACGCAGTATTTT. The full variable domain, its missing parts supplied by reference TRBV7-2 and TRBJ2-3, is GAGVSQSPSNKVTEKGKDVELRCDPISGHTALYWYRQSLGQGLEFLIYFQGNSAPDKSGLPSDRFSAERTGGSVSTLTIQRTQQEDSAVYLCASSWTSETDTQYFGPGTRLTVL.